A single TCR beta chain is shown here with its context. Antigen: not known. These data come from a study of OX40 agonist ivuxolimab in advanced cancers. Study information: Patients got intravenous ivuxolimab at 0.01 to 10 mg/kg every 2 weeks.

Germline CDR1 is SEHNR and CDR2 is FQNEAQ (reference sequence). The CDR3 is 16 residues long. V lost 1 base and J 6 bases, leaving 15 bases between the germline ends. Regarding the study as a whole: People who partly responded at 0.1-3.0 mg/kg had some of the least clonal expansion seen. Also present in some nonresponders was a low level of normalized T-cell clonal expansion.

Generated by immunoSEQ multiplex PCR, the TCRdb table keeps only in-frame clones and is missing some. Of approximately 92,000 clones listed, 94% are singletons. Blood got drawn at baseline, again on cycle 4 day 1, and then on cycle 7 day 1. V and J are TRBV7-9 and TRBJ2-2, with D unresolved. Sequenced material: CD4+ or CD8+ T cells sorted from blood, taken in a trial of the OX40 agonist ivuxolimab. The source is an adult with an advanced solid tumor such as melanoma, head and neck, liver or kidney cancer. The chain's CDR3 is CASSLDRAVTAGELFF. The DNA of the CDR3 is TGTGCCAGCAGCTTAGATAGGGCGGTCACGGCCGGGGAGCTGTTTTTT.